This T cell receptor (beta chain) derives from a study of shared T cell receptors in the human thymus. This clone appeared a few times. The CDR3 extends over 10 amino acids. Germline CDR1 reads SQVTM; CDR2 reads ANQGSEA. The V end was cut by 4 bases, the J end by 2 bases, with 2 bases between. Using immunoSEQ multiplex PCR, the repertoire was profiled, and TCRdb retains in-frame clones only, with some absent. This table has roughly 710,000 clones, around 85% appearing once. The same specimen was also included in a second study, on human thymus T cells. That source notes: Donation was from healthy Finnish infants who were having corrective surgery that addressed congenital heart defects. Thymus tissue for the work was resected from patients undergoing corrective heart surgery. Within thymic and blood repertoires, V and J gene usage appeared to be biased. Related research described strongly overlapping thymic repertoires in unrelated people.

The gene calls are TRBV29-1 and TRBJ2-5; D not certain. The sample consisted of thymocytes. The sequence derives from a girl under three years old with a congenital heart defect. The CDR3: CSVAQETQYF. As DNA, the CDR3 is TGCAGCGTTGCTCAAGAGACCCAGTACTTC.